This TCR beta chain is from a study of T cells in Graves' hyperthyroidism and ophthalmopathy. Study at large: Peripheral blood was acquired at first diagnosis, ahead of any therapy whatsoever.

Study-wide points: Also found in blood were most expanded thyroid clonotypes above 0.001. The model made its ophthalmopathy prediction, and onset followed a median about 5.9 months later.

This clonotype was detected ten times or more. Its antigen remains unidentified. The CDR3 is 14 amino acids. V lost 4 bases, J lost 3 bases, and 10 bases lay in between. The germline V gene has CDR1 MNHEY and CDR2 SVGEGT. Uncontrolled infection, other autoimmune disease, pregnancy or lactation barred patients from enrollment. Amplification of TCR beta CDR3 regions used RNA as the template. In the first-round RT-PCR of the TCR CDR3, the HTBI primer set was used. TCRdb reanalysed the multiplex PCR reads using MiXCR and keeps one entry per CDR3 protein. The sample lists about 330,000 distinct CDR3 sequences; roughly 13% were seen once.

Sequencing input: blood. This TCR came from a woman in her thirties or forties with Graves' ophthalmopathy. The chain combines TRBV6-2 or TRBV6-3 with TRBJ1-5; D is uncertain. CDR3 amino acids: CASSWGQINQPQHF. Written as DNA, the CDR3 is TGTGCCAGCAGTTGGGGTCAAATCAATCAGCCCCAGCATTTT.